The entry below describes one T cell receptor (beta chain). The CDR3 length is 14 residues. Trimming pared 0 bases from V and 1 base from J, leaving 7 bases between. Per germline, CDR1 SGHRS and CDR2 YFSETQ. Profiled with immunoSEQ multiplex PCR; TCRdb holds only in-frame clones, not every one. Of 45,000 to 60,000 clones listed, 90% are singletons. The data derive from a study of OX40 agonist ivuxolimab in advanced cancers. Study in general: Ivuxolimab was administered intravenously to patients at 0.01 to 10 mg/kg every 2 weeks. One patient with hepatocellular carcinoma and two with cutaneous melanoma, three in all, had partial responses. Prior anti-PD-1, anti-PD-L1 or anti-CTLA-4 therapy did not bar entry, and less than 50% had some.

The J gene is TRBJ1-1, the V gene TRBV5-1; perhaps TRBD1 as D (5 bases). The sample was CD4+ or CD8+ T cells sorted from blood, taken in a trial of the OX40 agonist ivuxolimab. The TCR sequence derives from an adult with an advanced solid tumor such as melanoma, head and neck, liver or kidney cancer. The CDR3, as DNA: TGCGCCAGCAGCTTGGGGGGGAGGAACACTGAAGCTTTCTTT. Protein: CASSLGGRNTEAFF.